What follows are 11 T cell receptor beta chains derived from one specimen sequenced in a study of T cell responses to AZD1222 COVID-19 vaccine. Method: immunoSEQ multiplex PCR; TCRdb's copy keeps in-frame clones and lacks some. This sample has roughly 180,000 clones; roughly 90% occur once, and the top ten carry 1.5% to 2%. The material was peripheral blood, obtained 28 days after the second AZD1222 dose. These receptors originate from an adult who received the AZD1222 COVID-19 vaccine.

The chain joins TRBV6-5 to TRBJ2-2; D is uncertain. The CDR3 has 16 amino acids. Per germline, CDR1 MNHEY and CDR2 SVGAGI. Trimming stripped 0 bases from V and 5 bases from J, with 13 bases between. The CDR3 sequence: CASSYSNNSPTGELFF. The CDR3 nucleotides read TGTGCCAGCAGTTACTCAAATAACAGTCCGACCGGGGAGCTGTTTTTT.

Many counts were recorded for this clone. The rearrangement uses TRBV27 and TRBJ1-1; D is ambiguous. There are 14 residues in the CDR3. The germline V gene has CDR1 MNHEY and CDR2 SMNVEV (reference sequence). V shed 5 bases and J shed 6 bases, with 16 bases lying between them. CDR3 residues: CASSRAPSGPEAFF. As DNA, the CDR3 is TGTGCCAGCAGTCGCGCCCCATCCGGCCCTGAAGCTTTCTTT.

This rearrangement joins TRBV5-1 to TRBJ1-6; TRBD1 agrees at 8 bases. Per germline, CDR1 SGHRS and CDR2 YFSETQ. V lost 0 bases to trimming and J lost 2 bases; unmatched junction nucleotides: 7. The CDR3 loop spans 18 amino acids. The CDR3 region is CASSLGGGQGTYNSPLHF. CDR3 nucleotides: TGCGCCAGCAGCTTGGGGGGCGGACAGGGAACCTATAATTCACCCCTCCACTTT.

The chain employs TRBV9 and TRBJ1-1; TRBD1 aligns across 10 bases. V was clipped by 2 bases and J by 5 bases; unmatched bases: 3. CDR1 is SGDLS and CDR2 is YYNGEE in the germline V gene. This CDR3 contains 14 residues. Written as DNA, the CDR3 is TGTGCCAGCAGCGTCGGGACAGGGGTGACTGAAGCTTTCTTT. Its protein is CASSVGTGVTEAFF.

The chain uses TRBV30 and TRBJ2-3, with unresolved D. Trimming removed 3 bases at V and 0 bases at J, with 10 bases between. Germline V lookup: CDR1 GTSNPN, CDR2 SVGIG (reference sequence). The CDR3 is 14 amino acids. The CDR3 protein is CAWRPWPSTDTQYF. In nucleotides, the CDR3 is TGTGCCTGGAGGCCTTGGCCTAGCACAGATACGCAGTATTTT.

This chain uses TRBV29-1 with TRBJ1-1, with 8 bases matching TRBD1. The J segment lost 11 bases and the V segment lost 7 bases, leaving 9 bases of the junction unmatched. The CDR3 totals 11 residues. Per germline, CDR1 SQVTM and CDR2 ANQGSEA. The CDR3 region is CSAGQGGDAFF. In nucleotides, the CDR3 is TGCAGCGCCGGACAGGGTGGGGATGCTTTCTTT.

The rearrangement links TRBV4-2 to TRBJ1-3, with 7 nucleotides matching TRBD1. This CDR3 has 16 amino acids. V shed 1 base, J shed 4 bases, and the junction held 7 bases outside the gene matches. CDR1 LGHNA and CDR2 YNFKEQ come from the germline V gene. The CDR3 nucleotides are TGTGCCAGCAGCCAAGCCATGACAGGGATCGGAAACACCATATATTTT. It translates to CASSQAMTGIGNTIYF.

The chain employs TRBV2 and TRBJ1-5, with D possibly matching TRBD1 (5 bases). Germline CDR1 reads SNHLY; CDR2 reads FYNNEI. This CDR3 comprises 12 residues. V lost 4 bases and J 4 bases, leaving 5 bases between the germline ends. CDR3 protein: CASSGGNQPQHF. CDR3 nucleotides: TGTGCCAGCAGTGGGGGGAATCAGCCCCAGCATTTT.

The chain's CDR3 is CASSLHRYYEQYF. As DNA, the CDR3 is TGTGCCAGCAGTCTTCACAGGTACTACGAGCAGTACTTC. The V and J genes are TRBV6-5 and TRBJ2-7; weak D call: TRBD1 (5 bases). CDR3 size: 13 residues. Germline CDR1 is MNHEY and CDR2 is SVGAGI. V was clipped by 5 bases and J by 3 bases, with 11 bases between them.

The CDR3 is CASSPRGWGERNNSPLHF. Here the CDR3 DNA reads TGTGCCAGCAGCCCCAGGGGGTGGGGGGAACGGAATAATTCACCCCTCCACTTT. This rearrangement joins TRBV11-2 to TRBJ1-6; 7 positions agree with TRBD1. Germline CDR1 SGHAT, CDR2 FQNNGV. The CDR3 covers 18 residues. V trimming: 5 bases; J trimming: 5 bases; junction bases outside the gene matches: 15.

V and J are TRBV4-2 and TRBJ2-7; TRBD2 might be the D (6 bases). The CDR3 spans 18 residues. The V and J ends lost 4 bases and 2 bases respectively, with 24 bases between them. The germline V gene has CDR1 LGHNA and CDR2 YNFKEQ. The CDR3 coding sequence is TGTGCCAGCAGCCGAACTAACCTACGAGGAGGGCTCGCCTACGAGCAGTACTTC. It is translated as CASSRTNLRGGLAYEQYF.